These 2 T cell receptor beta chains originate from one sample sequenced in a study of T cells after posttransplantation cyclophosphamide. Here immunoSEQ multiplex PCR was the method, and the copy in TCRdb shows in-frame clones only, minus some. The table shows tens of thousands of clones, with roughly 90% occurring only once. Treatment was busulfan-fludarabine conditioning, a marrow graft, and cyclophosphamide on days +3 and +4. The sequences come from PBMCs, collected after allogeneic stem cell transplant with posttransplant cyclophosphamide. The receptors shown here come from a female patient aged 25-40 years who received an allogeneic stem cell transplant from an unrelated donor, was CMV-positive, and had no GVHD. A share of the T cells may be of graft donor origin.

This clone was counted only a few times. The J gene is TRBJ1-4, the V gene TRBV6-1; 11 bases line up with TRBD1. The CDR3 spans 14 residues. CDR1 is MNHNS, CDR2 SASEGT, per germline. The V and J ends lost 5 bases and 8 bases, in that order; junction bases with no gene match: 4. For the CDR3, the DNA is TGTGCCAGCAGTCAGGGACAGGGGGGCGAAAAACTGTTTTTT. Its translation: CASSQGQGGEKLFF.

In its sample, this clone was seen a few times. This chain links TRBV5-4 with TRBJ2-3; TRBD2 agrees at 9 bases. Germline V gives CDR1 SGHNT, CDR2 YYREEE (reference sequence). Trimming cost V 4 bases and J 0 bases; bases outside gene matches: 12. The CDR3 runs 18 residues. CDR3 loop: CASSPARGGPTSTDTQYF. The CDR3, as DNA: TGTGCCAGCAGCCCGGCGCGGGGGGGCCCAACTAGCACAGATACGCAGTATTTT.